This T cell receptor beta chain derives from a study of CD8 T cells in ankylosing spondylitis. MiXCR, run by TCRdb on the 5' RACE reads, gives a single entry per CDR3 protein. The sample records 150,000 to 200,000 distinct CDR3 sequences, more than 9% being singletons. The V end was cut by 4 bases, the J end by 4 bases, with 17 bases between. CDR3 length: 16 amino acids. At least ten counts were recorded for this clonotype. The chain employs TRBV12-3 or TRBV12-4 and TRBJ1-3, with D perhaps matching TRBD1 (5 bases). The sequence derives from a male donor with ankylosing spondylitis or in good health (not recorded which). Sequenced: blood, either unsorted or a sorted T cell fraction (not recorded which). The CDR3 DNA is TGTGCCAGCAGTTCCCCAGGGCAAGTCGCAGGAAACACCATATATTTT. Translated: CASSSPGQVAGNTIYF.